These 19 T cell receptor beta chains share one sample of origin, sequenced in a study of shared clonotypes between healthy human individuals. Only in-frame clones appear in the TCRdb table, and some are missing; sequencing was by immunoSEQ multiplex PCR. The sample lists approximately 1,500,000 clones; roughly 98% were seen once. Material: naive CD4+ T cells sorted from blood. Subset given: CD45RA+ positively selected. The receptors derive from a man aged 25 to 40 in good health.

The chain links TRBV5-1 to TRBJ2-5; 9 bases are shared with TRBD1. This CDR3 is built from 14 residues. Germline loops: CDR1 SGHRS, CDR2 YFSETQ. V lost 4 bases, J lost 3 bases, and 4 bases stayed unmatched. CDR3 bases: TGCGCCAGCAGCACTGGGGACAGGGAAGAGACCCAGTACTTC. Its translation: CASSTGDREETQYF.

This sequence joins TRBV5-6 and TRBJ2-1; 13 nucleotides align to TRBD2. The germline V gene encodes CDR1 SGHDT and CDR2 YYEEEE. The CDR3 has 16 amino acids. The V and J ends lost 2 bases and 9 bases, in that order; junction bases with no gene match: 8. The CDR3 loop is CASSFRTSGSYVEQFF. The CDR3, as DNA: TGTGCCAGCAGCTTTCGGACTAGCGGGAGTTACGTTGAGCAGTTCTTC.

V gene TRBV5-8 combines with J gene TRBJ1-2; D call uncertain. The CDR3 runs to 15 residues. Trimming took 0 bases from V and 0 from J, leaving 9 bases between them. Germline CDR1 is SGHTS and CDR2 is YDEGEE. The CDR3: CASSLVKGANYGYTF. Here the CDR3 DNA reads TGTGCCAGCAGCTTGGTAAAGGGCGCTAACTATGGCTACACCTTC.

This CDR3 is CASSQILQGGTEKLFF. In DNA, the CDR3 is TGCGCCAGCAGCCAAATCCTACAGGGAGGTACGGAAAAACTGTTTTTT. The rearrangement uses TRBV4-1 and TRBJ1-4, with a possible D match to TRBD1 (6 bases). Trimming pared 2 bases from V and 8 bases from J, leaving 18 bases between. Per germline, CDR1 MGHRA and CDR2 YSYEKL. This CDR3 spans 16 amino acids.

The V and J genes are TRBV28 and TRBJ2-7; 8 nucleotides agree with TRBD1. V was pared by 5 bases and J by 1 base, with 19 bases of the junction left unmatched. The CDR3 runs to 19 residues. Germline V gene lookup returns CDR1 MDHEN and CDR2 SYDVKM. CDR3 in amino acids: CASSVSGTGFLEGSYEQYF. CDR3 DNA: TGTGCCAGCAGTGTATCCGGGACAGGATTTTTAGAGGGGTCCTACGAGCAGTACTTC.

The chain links TRBV5-1 to TRBJ2-2; TRBD1 might be the D (5 bases). CDR3 length: 17 amino acids. Germline lookup yields CDR1 SGHRS and CDR2 YFSETQ. Between the trimmed V and J ends, which lost 0 bases and 0 bases, there was a span of 12 bases. CDR3 protein: CASSLGVTVANTGELFF. The CDR3 bases are TGCGCCAGCAGCTTGGGGGTGACAGTCGCGAACACCGGGGAGCTGTTTTTT.

This chain joins TRBV5-5 and TRBJ2-1; unclear D gene. V was cut by 3 bases and J by 0 bases, with 10 bases left in between. The CDR3 length is 15 residues. CDR1 is SGHKS, CDR2 YYEKEE, per germline (reference sequence). The CDR3 here is CASSSTVSSYNEQFF. The CDR3 DNA reads TGTGCCAGCAGCTCTACAGTAAGCTCCTACAATGAGCAGTTCTTC.

Concerning this clone itself: Within the sample, other DNA sequences also encode this same CDR3. The rearrangement uses TRBV5-1 and TRBJ2-3, with D maybe TRBD1 (5 bases). Per germline, CDR1 SGHRS and CDR2 YFSETQ. The CDR3 consists of 14 residues. V lost 1 base and J 0 bases, leaving 6 bases between the germline ends. The chain's CDR3 is CASSLQGSTDTQYF. Written as DNA, the CDR3 is TGCGCCAGCAGCTTGCAGGGTAGCACAGATACGCAGTATTTT.

CDR3 sequence (DNA): TGTGCCAGCAGCTGGGGGGGGGCCCAGCGGGAGAGAAATGAGCAGTTCTTC. Translating it yields CASSWGGAQRERNEQFF. This chain connects TRBV11-3 to TRBJ2-1, with 8 bases lining up with TRBD2. CDR3 length: 17 amino acids. Germline CDR1 and CDR2: SGHNT and YENEEA. After removal of 4 bases from V and 7 bases from J, the junction contained 15 bases not matched to a gene.

The V and J genes are TRBV7-9 and TRBJ1-5; D remains unclear. This CDR3 has 17 residues. Germline loops: CDR1 SEHNR, CDR2 FQNEAQ (reference sequence). V was cut by 0 bases and J by 4 bases, with 16 bases left in between. The CDR3 nucleotides are TGTGCCAGCAGCTTAGCGCTATCGGGATACGGGAATCAGCCCCAGCATTTT. This translates into CASSLALSGYGNQPQHF.

The rearrangement joins TRBV28 to TRBJ2-7; 8 nucleotides agree with TRBD2. This CDR3 is built from 13 residues. Per the germline V gene, CDR1 is MDHEN and CDR2 is SYDVKM. V lost 10 bases to trimming and J lost 3 bases; unmatched junction nucleotides: 8. The CDR3 loop reads CATLTSVNYEQYF. The DNA of the CDR3 is TGTGCCACCCTGACTAGCGTGAACTACGAGCAGTACTTC.

The chain links TRBV10-3 to TRBJ2-2, with 7 bases identical to TRBD1. There are 15 residues in the CDR3. J gave up 5 bases and V 3 bases, and 6 bases lay outside the gene matches. Germline-derived CDR1 and CDR2 are ENHRY and SYGVKD. CDR3 bases: TGTGCCATCAGTGAACGACAGGGTGGAACCGGGGAGCTGTTTTTT. Its protein is CAISERQGGTGELFF.

This chain uses TRBV7-6 with TRBJ2-1; TRBD2 is a possible D gene (6 bases). The germline gives CDR1 SGHVS, CDR2 FNYEAQ. V lost 5 bases to trimming and J lost 3 bases, with 14 bases between them. This CDR3 is built from 15 residues. The CDR3 DNA reads TGTGCCAGCAGCCCTGTAGCGGCTAACTACAATGAGCAGTTCTTC. Its translation: CASSPVAANYNEQFF.

This chain connects TRBV5-4 to TRBJ2-1; D is possibly TRBD2 (6 bases). This CDR3 spans 16 amino acids. Germline V gene data show CDR1 as SGHNT and CDR2 as YYREEE (reference sequence). Trimming cost V 3 bases and J 3 bases, with 16 bases left between them. The CDR3 bases are TGTGCCAGCAGCTCCCTCCGGGACTCCTTCTACAATGAGCAGTTCTTC. This gives the protein CASSSLRDSFYNEQFF.

The chain has TRBV7-9 and TRBJ2-2; the match to TRBD2 covers 10 bases. Germline assignment: CDR1 SEHNR and CDR2 FQNEAQ (reference sequence). V lost 3 bases and J lost 6; bases outside the gene matches: 7. This CDR3 contains 16 residues. Here the CDR3 reads CASSFPSGSVSGELFF. For the CDR3, the DNA is TGTGCCAGCAGCTTCCCTAGCGGGAGTGTCTCCGGGGAGCTGTTTTTT.

The DNA of the CDR3 is TGTGCCAGCAGCGGGGGGACTAGTCCCTACGAGCAGTACTTC. It codes for CASSGGTSPYEQYF. The genes are TRBV9 and TRBJ2-7, with TRBD2 matching over 8 bases. Germline V gene sequence: CDR1 SGDLS, CDR2 YYNGEE. After removal of 3 bases from V and 2 bases from J, the junction contained 4 bases not matched to a gene. CDR3 length: 14 residues. Filled out from reference TRBV9 and TRBJ2-7, the complete variable domain reads DSGVTQTPKHLITATGQRVTLRCSPRSGDLSVYWYQQSLDQGLQFLIQYYNGEERAKGNILERFSAQQFPDLHSELNLSSLELGDSALYFCASSGGTSPYEQYFGPGTRLTVT.

The chain employs TRBV18 and TRBJ1-5; 9 nucleotides align to TRBD1. The CDR3 has 15 residues. V was clipped by 6 bases and J by 4 bases; unmatched bases: 7. Germline CDR1 KGHSH, CDR2 LQKENI. For the CDR3, the DNA is TGTGCCAGCTCGGACGGACAGGGGAGAAATCAGCCCCAGCATTTT. It encodes CASSDGQGRNQPQHF.

As for this clone: One end of the junction is discordant with germline, which a read error may explain. V gene TRBV11-2 combines with J gene TRBJ2-3; 7 bases line up with TRBD1. This CDR3 has 12 amino acids. Germline CDR1 is SGHAT and CDR2 is FQNNGV. CDR3 sequence (DNA): TGTGCCAGCAGCAACCGGGACAGCCCCAGACGTTTT. Translated, it gives CASSNRDSPRRF.

The chain recombines TRBV4-2 with TRBJ1-2; TRBD1 aligns across 10 bases. Germline V gene data show CDR1 as LGHNA and CDR2 as YNFKEQ. Trimming at V came to 4 bases and at J to 3 bases, leaving 2 bases not matched to a gene. This CDR3 has 14 amino acids. In DNA, the CDR3 is TGTGCCAGCAGCCGTGGACAGGGGGACTATGGCTACACCTTC. Protein product: CASSRGQGDYGYTF.